This is a list of T cell receptor beta chains from one sample in a study of blood T cell repertoires in COVID-19. Repertoires were generated with immunoSEQ multiplex PCR, while TCRdb's copy carries only in-frame clones and drops some. The top ten hold approximately 6.3% of the sample, which has around 100,000 clones, under 75% seen once. The sample taken for sequencing was peripheral blood. The source of these receptors is an older man with acute or convalescent COVID-19. Both conserved end residues are trimmed from each CDR3.

V: TRBV16
CDR3: ASSPRVKTDTQY

V: TRBV7-3
CDR3: ASSYPTSGANVLT

V: TRBV24-1
CDR3: ATSDPGRGTGELF

V: TRBV27
CDR3: ASSLGLATSYEQY

V: TRBV11-3
CDR3: ASSSGERGDYEQY

V: TRBV28
CDR3: ASSPWTGGIGEQY

V: TRBV5-1
CDR3: ASSLSGTNTGELF

V: TRBV5-6
CDR3: ASSLGQSSQPQH

V: TRBV19
CDR3: ASSITRESYNEQF

V: TRBV28
CDR3: ASSLGSSYEQY

V: TRBV28
CDR3: ASSLRTRGDTQY

V: TRBV19
CDR3: ASSPGSNSPLH

V: TRBV7-2
CDR3: AIGTSGTHEQY

V: TRBV6-5
CDR3: ASKQQWSHNEQF

V: TRBV6-5
CDR3: ASSYASSGTSYEQY

V: TRBV2
CDR3: ASRREGGADTQY

V: TRBV27
CDR3: ASSLGGNTEAF

V: TRBV29-1
CDR3: SVGGSSGTGELF

V: TRBV21-1
CDR3: ASSPVADRSYEQY

V: TRBV2
CDR3: ASKGDSLNEKLF

V: TRBV12-3/TRBV12-4
CDR3: ASSFSSNQPQH

V: TRBV2
CDR3: ATGLNPYEQY

V: TRBV28
CDR3: ASRKPGGGYNEQF

V: TRBV30
CDR3: AWDTGVGETQY

V: TRBV14
CDR3: ASSHLGQGVNIQY

V: TRBV29-1
CDR3: SVQTGSHSSGGYT

V: TRBV6-5
CDR3: ASSYWQTPNYGYT

V: TRBV7-6
CDR3: ASSFSDNQPQH

V: TRBV3-1/TRBV3-2
CDR3: ASSQNTPSPYRGSSYNEQF

V: TRBV4-1
CDR3: ASSPPGDTQY

V: TRBV6-2/TRBV6-3
CDR3: ASSSVISGFYSNQPQH

V: TRBV28
CDR3: ASIPADADTQY

V: TRBV28
CDR3: ASSLDRKRSFAEAF

V: TRBV7-9
CDR3: ASSPGGRSGEAF

V: TRBV7-2
CDR3: ASSLTSTVNEQF

V: TRBV9
CDR3: ASSVGGGTGRGEQF

V: TRBV12-2
CDR3: ASRLGGDSGNTIY

V: TRBV29-1
CDR3: SVVVAGPRSEQY

V: TRBV4-2
CDR3: ASSQAPSGSYEQY

V: TRBV5-1
CDR3: ASMRPSETQY

V: TRBV4-1
CDR3: ASSQDRTGGRQPQH

V: TRBV6-1
CDR3: ASSEGGSYEQY

V: TRBV4-3
CDR3: ASSQEHRGREAF

V: TRBV5-1
CDR3: ASSLQGSGTEAF

V: TRBV5-5
CDR3: ASSLGQGQETQY

V: TRBV12-5
CDR3: ASGPKSPDRRSNQPQH

V: TRBV27
CDR3: ASSQGVEPYNEQF

V: TRBV7-3
CDR3: ASSLLGTGELF

V: TRBV11-2
CDR3: ASRGAYEQY

V: TRBV6-6
CDR3: ASSPGTGVEETQY

V: TRBV5-8
CDR3: ASSLGYSNQPQH

V: TRBV7-7
CDR3: ASSSGRGTQETQY

V: TRBV4-3
CDR3: ASSQDSGSRGDTQY

V: TRBV18
CDR3: ASSLSTGDTEAF

V: TRBV3-1/TRBV3-2
CDR3: ASSQKPDREAGNTIY